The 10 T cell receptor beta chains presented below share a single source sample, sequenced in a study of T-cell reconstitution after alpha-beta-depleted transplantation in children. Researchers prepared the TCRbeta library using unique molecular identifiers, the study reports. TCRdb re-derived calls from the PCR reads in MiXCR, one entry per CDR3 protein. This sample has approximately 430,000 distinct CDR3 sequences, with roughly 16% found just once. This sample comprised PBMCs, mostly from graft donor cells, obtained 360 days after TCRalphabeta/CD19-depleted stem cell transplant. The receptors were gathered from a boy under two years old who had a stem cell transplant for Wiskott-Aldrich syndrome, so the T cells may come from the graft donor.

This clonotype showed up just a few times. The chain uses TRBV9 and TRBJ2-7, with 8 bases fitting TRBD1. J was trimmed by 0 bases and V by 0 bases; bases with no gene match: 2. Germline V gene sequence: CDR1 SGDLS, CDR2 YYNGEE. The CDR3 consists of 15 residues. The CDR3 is CASSVGTGSSYEQYF. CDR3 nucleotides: TGTGCCAGCAGCGTAGGGACAGGGAGCTCCTACGAGCAGTACTTC. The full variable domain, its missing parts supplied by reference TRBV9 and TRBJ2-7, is DSGVTQTPKHLITATGQRVTLRCSPRSGDLSVYWYQQSLDQGLQFLIQYYNGEERAKGNILERFSAQQFPDLHSELNLSSLELGDSALYFCASSVGTGSSYEQYFGPGTRLTVT.

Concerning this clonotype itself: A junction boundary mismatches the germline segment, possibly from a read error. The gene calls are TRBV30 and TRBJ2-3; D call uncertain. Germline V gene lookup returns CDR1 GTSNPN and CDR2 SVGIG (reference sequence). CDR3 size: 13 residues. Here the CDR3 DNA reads TGTTCCTGCAGAACAAACTACCCAGATACGCAGTATTTT. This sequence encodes CSCRTNYPDTQYF. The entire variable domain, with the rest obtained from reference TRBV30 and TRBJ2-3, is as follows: SQTIHQWPATLVQPVGSPLSLECTVEGTSNPNLYWYRQAAGRGLQLLFYSVGIGQISSEVPQNLSASRPQDRQFILSSKKLLLSDSGFYLCSCRTNYPDTQYFGPGTRLTVL.

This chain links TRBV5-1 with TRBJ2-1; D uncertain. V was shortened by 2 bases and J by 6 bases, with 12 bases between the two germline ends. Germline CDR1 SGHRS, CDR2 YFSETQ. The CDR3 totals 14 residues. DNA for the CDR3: TGCGCCAGCAGCTTTAATGGCGTAGGCAATGAGCAGTTCTTC. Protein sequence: CASSFNGVGNEQFF.

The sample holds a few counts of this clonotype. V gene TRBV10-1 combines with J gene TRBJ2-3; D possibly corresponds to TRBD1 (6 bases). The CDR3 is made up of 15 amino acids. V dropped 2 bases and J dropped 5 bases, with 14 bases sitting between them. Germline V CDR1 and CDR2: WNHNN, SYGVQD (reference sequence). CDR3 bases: TGCGCCAGCAGTGAGGGCAGGGGCCGCGTAGATACGCAGTATTTT. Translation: CASSEGRGRVDTQYF.

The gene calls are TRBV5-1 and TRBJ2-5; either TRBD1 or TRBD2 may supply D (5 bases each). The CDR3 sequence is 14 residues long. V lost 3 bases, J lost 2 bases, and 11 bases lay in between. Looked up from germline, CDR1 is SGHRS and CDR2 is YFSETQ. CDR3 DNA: TGCGCCAGCAGCTACCGGGACGTACAAGAGACCCAGTACTTC. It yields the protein CASSYRDVQETQYF.

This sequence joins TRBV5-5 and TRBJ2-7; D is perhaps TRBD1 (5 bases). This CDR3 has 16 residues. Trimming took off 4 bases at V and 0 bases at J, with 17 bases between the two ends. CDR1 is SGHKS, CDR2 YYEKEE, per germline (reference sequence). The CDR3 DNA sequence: TGTGCCAGCAGCCCCCCCCTCCAGGGAAGCTCCTACGAGCAGTACTTC. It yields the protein CASSPPLQGSSYEQYF.

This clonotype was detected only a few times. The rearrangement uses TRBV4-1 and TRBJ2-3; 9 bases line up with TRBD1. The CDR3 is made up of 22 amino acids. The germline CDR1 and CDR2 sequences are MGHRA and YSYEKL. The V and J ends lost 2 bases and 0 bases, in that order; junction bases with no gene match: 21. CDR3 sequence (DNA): TGCGCCAGCAGCCAAAGGGCCCCGAACGGAGCGAATGGACAGGGGAGCACAGATACGCAGTATTTT. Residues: CASSQRAPNGANGQGSTDTQYF.

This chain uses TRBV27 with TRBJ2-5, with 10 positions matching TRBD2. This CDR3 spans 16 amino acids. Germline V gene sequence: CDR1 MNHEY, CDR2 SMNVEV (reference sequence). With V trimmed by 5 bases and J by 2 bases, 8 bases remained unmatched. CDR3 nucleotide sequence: TGTGCCAGCAGTCCGCTAGCGGGAGAGGGGCAAGAGACCCAGTACTTC. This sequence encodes CASSPLAGEGQETQYF.

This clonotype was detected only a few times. The CDR3 DNA follows: TGTGCCAGCAGTTTATCAAGGCGGGATTACGAGCAGTACTTC. Amino acids: CASSLSRRDYEQYF. V usage is TRBV28 and J usage is TRBJ2-7; a weak D match, TRBD2 (6 bases). The CDR3 runs 14 residues. Trimming removed 1 base at V and 4 bases at J, with 11 bases between. Germline lookup yields CDR1 MDHEN and CDR2 SYDVKM.

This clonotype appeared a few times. CDR3 coding DNA: TGTGCCAGTAGTAAGTTTAGCGGGAGCTCCTACAATGAGCAGTTCTTC. Translated, it gives CASSKFSGSSYNEQFF. The chain joins TRBV19 to TRBJ2-1; TRBD2 matches at 9 bases. This CDR3 region has 16 residues. Germline CDR1 and CDR2: LNHDA and SQIVND (reference sequence). The V segment lost 4 bases and the J segment 0 bases; nucleotides outside the gene matches: 4.